The present T cell receptor beta chain was sequenced within a study of PD-L1 blockade in urothelial cancer. Study details: Patients started atezolizumab at some point between 2013 and 2015, 1,200 mg intravenously every 3 weeks.

Some clones are missing from TCRdb's copy, which holds only in-frame ones; the method was immunoSEQ multiplex PCR. The sample records fewer than 130,000 clones, 70% to 90% being singletons. Germline CDR1 SGHAT, CDR2 FQNNGV. CDR3 size: 16 residues. The germline V and J ends were trimmed by 4 bases and 0 bases, with 12 bases remaining between them. This clonotype was obtained from a man between 50 and 59 years old with urothelial cancer. The chain has TRBV11-2 and TRBJ1-4; D unresolved. The sample was PBMCs, taken around atezolizumab (anti-PD-L1) treatment. In DNA, the CDR3 is TGTGCCAGCAGCTACACGGGTTTTGCAACTAATGAAAAACTGTTTTTT. Its translation is CASSYTGFATNEKLFF.